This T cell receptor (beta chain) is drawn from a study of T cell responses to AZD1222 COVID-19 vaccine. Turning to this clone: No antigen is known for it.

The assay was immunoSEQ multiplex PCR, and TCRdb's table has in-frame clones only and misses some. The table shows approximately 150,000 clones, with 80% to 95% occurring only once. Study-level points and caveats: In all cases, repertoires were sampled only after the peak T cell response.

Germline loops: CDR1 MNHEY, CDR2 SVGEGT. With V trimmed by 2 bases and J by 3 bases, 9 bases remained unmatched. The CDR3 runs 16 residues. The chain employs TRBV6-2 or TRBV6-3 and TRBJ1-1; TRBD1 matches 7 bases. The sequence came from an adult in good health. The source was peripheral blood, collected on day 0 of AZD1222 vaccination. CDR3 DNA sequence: TGTGCCAGCAGTTACCCCTCGGGACAGCTTGACACTGAAGCTTTCTTT. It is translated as CASSYPSGQLDTEAFF.